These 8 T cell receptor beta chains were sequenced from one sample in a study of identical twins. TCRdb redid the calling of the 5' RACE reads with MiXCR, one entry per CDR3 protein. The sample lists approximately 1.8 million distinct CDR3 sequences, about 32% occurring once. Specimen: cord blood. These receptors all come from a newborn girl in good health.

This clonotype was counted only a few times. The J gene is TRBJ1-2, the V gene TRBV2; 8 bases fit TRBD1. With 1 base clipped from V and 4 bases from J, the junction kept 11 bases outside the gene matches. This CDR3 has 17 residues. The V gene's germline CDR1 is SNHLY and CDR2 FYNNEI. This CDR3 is CASSEVVFRTGTYGYTF. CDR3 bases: TGTGCCAGCAGTGAAGTTGTATTCAGGACAGGGACCTATGGCTACACCTTC.

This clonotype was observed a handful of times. This chain's CDR3 is CAISEREGHTGELFF. Here the CDR3 DNA reads TGTGCCATCAGTGAGCGGGAGGGCCACACCGGGGAGCTGTTTTTT. The rearrangement joins TRBV10-3 to TRBJ2-2, with 8 bases matching TRBD2. The CDR3 consists of 15 residues. Germline V lookup: CDR1 ENHRY, CDR2 SYGVKD. With 2 bases clipped from V and 3 bases from J, the junction kept 2 bases outside the gene matches.

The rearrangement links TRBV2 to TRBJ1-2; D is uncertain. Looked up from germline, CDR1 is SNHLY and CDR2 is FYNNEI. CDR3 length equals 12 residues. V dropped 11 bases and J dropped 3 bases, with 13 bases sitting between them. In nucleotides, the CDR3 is TGTGCCGTGGACCGGGCTTACTATGGCTACACCTTC. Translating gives CAVDRAYYGYTF.

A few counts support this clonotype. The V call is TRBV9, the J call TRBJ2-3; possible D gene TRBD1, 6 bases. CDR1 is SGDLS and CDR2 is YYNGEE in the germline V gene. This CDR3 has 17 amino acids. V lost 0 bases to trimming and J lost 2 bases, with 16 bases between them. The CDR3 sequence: CASSVGAGAPNTDTQYF. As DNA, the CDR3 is TGTGCCAGCAGCGTAGGCGCAGGGGCGCCTAACACAGATACGCAGTATTTT. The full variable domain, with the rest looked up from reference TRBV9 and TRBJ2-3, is DSGVTQTPKHLITATGQRVTLRCSPRSGDLSVYWYQQSLDQGLQFLIQYYNGEERAKGNILERFSAQQFPDLHSELNLSSLELGDSALYFCASSVGAGAPNTDTQYFGPGTRLTVL.

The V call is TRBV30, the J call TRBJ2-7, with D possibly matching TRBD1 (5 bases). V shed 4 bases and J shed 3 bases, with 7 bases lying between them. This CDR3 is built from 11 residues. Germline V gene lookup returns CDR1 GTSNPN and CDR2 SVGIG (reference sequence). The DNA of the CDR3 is TGTGCCTGGACCCAGGGCTACGAGCAGTACTTC. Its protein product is CAWTQGYEQYF.

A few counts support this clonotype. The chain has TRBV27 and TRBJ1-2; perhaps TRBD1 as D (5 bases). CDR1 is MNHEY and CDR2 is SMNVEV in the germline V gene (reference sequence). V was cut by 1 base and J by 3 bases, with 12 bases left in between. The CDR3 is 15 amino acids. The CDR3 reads CASSLLPDSHYGYTF. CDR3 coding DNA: TGTGCCAGCAGTTTATTACCTGACAGCCACTATGGCTACACCTTC.

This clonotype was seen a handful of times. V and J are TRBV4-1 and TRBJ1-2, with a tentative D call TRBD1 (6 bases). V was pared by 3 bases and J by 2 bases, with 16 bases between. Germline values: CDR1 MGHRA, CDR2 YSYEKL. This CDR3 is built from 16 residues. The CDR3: CASSQPRQEGNYGYTF. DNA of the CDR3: TGCGCCAGCAGCCAGCCCAGACAGGAGGGAAACTATGGCTACACCTTC.

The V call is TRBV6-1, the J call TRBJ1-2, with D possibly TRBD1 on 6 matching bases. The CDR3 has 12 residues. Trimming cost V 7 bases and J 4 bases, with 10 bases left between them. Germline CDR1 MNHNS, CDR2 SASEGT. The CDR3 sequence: CASTKGGYGYTF. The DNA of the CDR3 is TGTGCCAGCACCAAGGGGGGCTATGGCTACACCTTC.